The 19 T cell receptor beta chains presented below share a single source sample, sequenced in a study of blood T cell repertoires in COVID-19. Profiling relied on immunoSEQ multiplex PCR, and the TCRdb table lists in-frame clones only, not all of them. The profile shows more than 300,000 clones, more than 70% of them singletons. The sequenced sample consisted of peripheral blood. These receptors were obtained from a woman aged 30 to 39 with COVID-19, enrolled during active disease.

This clone was seen only a few times. The V gene is TRBV5-1, the J gene TRBJ2-7; D unresolved. Per germline, CDR1 SGHRS and CDR2 YFSETQ. The CDR3 extends over 13 amino acids. Between the trimmed V and J ends, which lost 0 bases and 5 bases, there was a span of 9 bases. This CDR3 is CASSLVDTNEQYF. In DNA form, the CDR3 reads TGCGCCAGCAGCTTGGTTGATACTAACGAGCAGTACTTC.

The V gene is TRBV28, the J gene TRBJ2-7; 8 bases map to TRBD2. The CDR3 is 14 amino acids. V gave up 10 bases and J gave up 2 bases; unmatched junction bases: 10. The V gene's germline CDR1 is MDHEN and CDR2 SYDVKM. The DNA of the CDR3 is TGTGCCACGTCGGAAACGGGACTAGCCTACGAGCAGTACTTC. Protein sequence: CATSETGLAYEQYF.

The chain couples TRBV9 to TRBJ2-1; 8 positions agree with TRBD2. Germline assignment: CDR1 SGDLS and CDR2 YYNGEE. The CDR3 contains 15 residues. Germline trimming cut 0 bases from V and 2 bases from J; bases unmatched to any gene: 1. Written as DNA, the CDR3 is TGTGCCAGCAGCGTAGATAGCGGGACCTACAATGAGCAGTTCTTC. It is translated as CASSVDSGTYNEQFF.

This chain links TRBV29-1 with TRBJ2-1, with D tentatively TRBD2 (5 bases). The CDR3 extends over 15 amino acids. Per germline, CDR1 SQVTM and CDR2 ANQGSEA. Trimming took off 1 base at V and 4 bases at J, with 14 bases between the two ends. Here the CDR3 reads CSVEVSGGGYNEQFF. Written as DNA, the CDR3 is TGCAGCGTTGAAGTTTCGGGCGGAGGATACAATGAGCAGTTCTTC.

The V call is TRBV4-3, the J call TRBJ2-1, with 14 bases matching TRBD2. The junction had 4 bases not matched to a gene; V was cut back by 4 bases and J by 8 bases. This CDR3 region has 15 residues. The germline V gene encodes CDR1 LGHNA and CDR2 YSLEER. The CDR3 sequence is CASSPTSGRGDEQFF. CDR3 in DNA: TGCGCCAGCAGCCCGACTAGCGGGAGGGGGGATGAGCAGTTCTTC.

This rearrangement joins TRBV20-1 to TRBJ1-4; possibly TRBD1 for D (6 bases). The CDR3 is 16 amino acids. The ends were cut back, 3 bases at V and 0 bases at J, with 14 bases in the middle. The germline CDR1 and CDR2 sequences are DFQATT and SNEGSKA (reference sequence). CDR3 protein: CSASPTGRATNEKLFF. The CDR3 nucleotides read TGCAGTGCTAGTCCGACAGGACGGGCAACTAATGAAAAACTGTTTTTT.

This chain links TRBV6-1 with TRBJ2-5; 10 positions match TRBD2. The length of the CDR3 is 16 residues. V shed 3 bases and J 5 bases; nucleotides not matched to a gene: 9. Per the germline V gene, CDR1 is MNHNS and CDR2 is SASEGT. CDR3 sequence (DNA): TGTGCCAGCAGTGACCTAGCGGGAGTAGGGGGGGAGACCCAGTACTTC. Translation: CASSDLAGVGGETQYF.

This clone came up once. The chain couples TRBV29-1 to TRBJ2-7; 10 nucleotides match TRBD1. The V and J ends lost 4 bases and 3 bases, in that order; junction bases with no gene match: 3. This CDR3 region has 13 residues. Looked up from germline, CDR1 is SQVTM and CDR2 is ANQGSEA. CDR3 DNA: TGCAGCGTTGGAGGGGACAGGGGCTACGAGCAGTACTTC. Amino acid sequence: CSVGGDRGYEQYF.

CDR3 sequence reads: CASSVDIKAAQYF. CDR3 DNA sequence: TGTGCCAGCAGCGTCGACATAAAAGCGGCCCAGTACTTC. The chain recombines TRBV9 with TRBJ2-5, with a possible D match to TRBD2 (5 bases). The CDR3 consists of 13 residues. CDR1 and CDR2 (germline): SGDLS, YYNGEE. Trimming removed 2 bases at V and 9 bases at J, with 14 bases between.

This rearrangement joins TRBV6-4 to TRBJ2-1, with TRBD2 identical over 10 bases. Looked up from germline, CDR1 is MRHNA and CDR2 is SNTAGT. J lost 7 bases, V lost 3 bases, and 6 bases had no gene match. This CDR3 comprises 15 residues. CDR3 protein: CASSEAGGSGNEQFF. Written as DNA, the CDR3 is TGTGCCAGCAGTGAAGCGGGAGGGTCAGGGAATGAGCAGTTCTTC.

The J gene is TRBJ2-3, the V gene TRBV28, with D tentatively TRBD1 (7 bases). The V gene's germline CDR1 is MDHEN and CDR2 SYDVKM. Trimming stripped 11 bases from V and 5 bases from J, with 14 bases between. This CDR3 region has 12 residues. CDR3 amino acids: CAGGTEKDTQYF. The CDR3 nucleotides read TGTGCCGGAGGGACAGAAAAAGATACGCAGTATTTT.

This chain uses TRBV7-3 with TRBJ2-6, with 11 bases that match TRBD1. Losses at the gene ends were 3 bases for V and 4 bases for J; bases not matched to a gene: 5. From germline, CDR1 is SGHTA and CDR2 FQGTGA. This CDR3 has 17 residues. In nucleotides, the CDR3 is TGTGCCAGCAGCTTGGGACAGGGGGGCCCCGGGGCCAACGTCCTGACTTTC. It specifies CASSLGQGGPGANVLTF.

As concerns this clone: This CDR3 is also generated by other DNA sequences in the sample. The J gene is TRBJ1-5, the V gene TRBV27; D is ambiguous. This CDR3 comprises 15 residues. The V end was cut by 5 bases, the J end by 0 bases, with 11 bases between. Looked up from germline, CDR1 is MNHEY and CDR2 is SMNVEV (reference sequence). In nucleotides, the CDR3 is TGTGCCAGCAGTCCCAACAGTTATAGCAATCAGCCCCAGCATTTT. It codes for CASSPNSYSNQPQHF.

The V and J genes are TRBV5-5 and TRBJ2-2; D unresolved. CDR3 length: 14 amino acids. The ends were cut back, 1 base at V and 1 base at J, with 5 bases in the middle. Germline V CDR1 and CDR2: SGHKS, YYEKEE (reference sequence). The CDR3 loop reads CASSLPVNTGELFF. As DNA, the CDR3 is TGTGCCAGCAGCTTGCCGGTGAACACCGGGGAGCTGTTTTTT.

The chain combines TRBV6-2 or TRBV6-3 with TRBJ2-7, with D perhaps matching TRBD2 (6 bases). Germline CDR1 is MNHEY and CDR2 is SVGEGT. The CDR3 has 15 amino acids. Deletions cut 6 bases from V and 1 base from J, with 16 bases between. CDR3 loop: CASSSARDFSYEQYF. For the CDR3, the DNA is TGTGCCAGCAGCTCTGCTCGGGACTTTTCCTACGAGCAGTACTTC.

CDR3 sequence: CASSLQPGQGNYEQYF. The CDR3 DNA sequence: TGTGCCAGCAGTCTCCAACCGGGCCAGGGGAACTACGAGCAGTACTTC. The chain joins TRBV6-6 to TRBJ2-7; possibly TRBD1 for D (6 bases). CDR3 length equals 16 residues. Germline V gene sequence: CDR1 MNHNY, CDR2 SVGAGI (reference sequence). V lost 5 bases to trimming and J lost 3 bases, with 20 bases between them.

The V call is TRBV6-6, the J call TRBJ1-3, with D possibly matching TRBD1 (6 bases). The V gene's germline CDR1 is MNHNY and CDR2 SVGAGI (reference sequence). V was trimmed by 0 bases and J by 0 bases, leaving 9 bases between them. CDR3 size: 16 residues. The CDR3: CASSYSGTRSGNTIYF. In nucleotides, the CDR3 is TGTGCCAGCAGTTACTCCGGGACACGCTCTGGAAACACCATATATTTT.

Here the CDR3 DNA reads TGTGCCAGCAGTCGGGACACCGATCAGCCCCAGCATTTT. Translating gives CASSRDTDQPQHF. This chain links TRBV6-5 with TRBJ1-5; TRBD1 might be the D (6 bases). CDR1 and CDR2 (germline): MNHEY, SVGAGI. V gave up 5 bases and J gave up 5 bases, with 10 bases separating them. The CDR3 sequence is 13 residues long.

This clone was counted once. The chain combines TRBV2 with TRBJ1-6, with D perhaps matching TRBD1 (6 bases). V gave up 4 bases and J gave up 8 bases, with 9 bases separating them. CDR1 SNHLY and CDR2 FYNNEI come from the germline V gene. The CDR3 is 13 residues long. CDR3 in DNA: TGTGCCAGCAGTGGGACAGAACATTCACCCCTCCACTTT. Encoded protein: CASSGTEHSPLHF.